This passage covers 14 T cell receptor beta chains from one sample sequenced in a study of Tregs in tolerant kidney transplant recipients. This table comes from immunoSEQ multiplex PCR, and its TCRdb copy is limited to in-frame clones, with some not included. The table includes approximately 98,000 clones, almost 90% detected once. This specimen consisted of CD4+ T cells from blood, obtained before the transplant. The receptors come from a human donor who received a combined kidney and bone marrow transplant.

V is TRBV29-1 and J is TRBJ1-1; the D is unclear. Germline lookup yields CDR1 SQVTM and CDR2 ANQGSEA. The CDR3 is 14 residues long. V dropped 3 bases and J dropped 0 bases, with 11 bases sitting between them. Here the CDR3 reads CSVDRETLNTEAFF. The CDR3 DNA follows: TGCAGCGTTGACCGGGAAACACTGAACACTGAAGCTTTCTTT.

This chain joins TRBV6-1 and TRBJ2-7, with TRBD1 matching over 9 bases. This CDR3 spans 14 amino acids. With V trimmed by 5 bases and J by 5 bases, 7 bases remained unmatched. CDR1 is MNHNS and CDR2 is SASEGT in the germline V gene. CDR3 in amino acids: CASSTRQGVDEQYF. DNA of the CDR3: TGTGCCAGCAGTACGCGACAGGGGGTCGACGAGCAGTACTTC.

This clone appeared once. CDR3 amino acids: CASSEAPDRELSGYTF. Written as DNA, the CDR3 is TGTGCCAGCAGTGAAGCGCCCGACAGGGAGTTGAGTGGCTACACCTTC. J is TRBJ1-2 and V is TRBV6-1; 7 bases map to TRBD1. The germline V gene has CDR1 MNHNS and CDR2 SASEGT. After removal of 0 bases from V and 7 bases from J, the junction contained 11 bases not matched to a gene. The CDR3 loop spans 16 amino acids.

The rearrangement joins TRBV10-1 to TRBJ2-5; 9 bases are a match to TRBD2. The CDR3 is made up of 16 amino acids. Germline loops: CDR1 WNHNN, CDR2 SYGVQD (reference sequence). V lost 3 bases, J lost 4 bases, and 9 bases stayed unmatched. The CDR3 coding sequence is TGCGCCAGCAGTGACAGCAGCAGCGGGGGGTTAGAGACCCAGTACTTC. Encoded protein: CASSDSSSGGLETQYF.

This sequence joins TRBV9 and TRBJ2-7, with TRBD1 as a possible D gene (5 bases). The CDR3 is 16 residues long. CDR1 and CDR2 from the germline V gene are SGDLS and YYNGEE. V lost 1 base and J lost 6, with 20 bases in between. The CDR3 is CASSVTSQGRKVEQYF. CDR3 DNA sequence: TGTGCCAGCAGCGTAACCTCCCAGGGCCGTAAGGTCGAGCAGTACTTC.

The rearrangement links TRBV6-6 to TRBJ1-1; 7 bases align to TRBD1. This CDR3 is 15 amino acids long. Trimming at V came to 5 bases and at J to 2 bases, leaving 8 bases not matched to a gene. Germline V gene sequence: CDR1 MNHNY, CDR2 SVGAGI (reference sequence). The CDR3 is CASSQQGHENTEAFF. The CDR3, as DNA: TGTGCCAGCAGTCAACAGGGGCATGAAAACACTGAAGCTTTCTTT.

The chain couples TRBV28 to TRBJ2-5; 8 bases agree with TRBD2. Losses at the gene ends were 7 bases for V and 5 bases for J; bases not matched to a gene: 6. Germline CDR1 is MDHEN and CDR2 is SYDVKM. The CDR3 is 13 residues long. In nucleotides, the CDR3 is TGTGCCAGCACCATCGGCGGGAGGGAGACCCAGTACTTC. Protein: CASTIGGRETQYF.

This clone was counted a single time. The junction departs from the called germline gene at one end, perhaps through a read error. The chain is built from TRBV19 and TRBJ1-1; D is unresolved. CDR1 is LNHDA and CDR2 is SQIVND in the germline V gene (reference sequence). CDR3 size: 15 residues. CDR3: CASSIGPLMNAEAFF. The CDR3 DNA is TGTGCCAGTAGTATAGGGCCCCTCATGAACGCTGAAGCTTTCTTT.

This chain uses TRBV6-5 with TRBJ2-5; 9 bases map to TRBD1. V was clipped by 4 bases and J by 5 bases; unmatched bases: 8. The V gene's germline CDR1 is MNHEY and CDR2 SVGAGI. This CDR3 is built from 15 residues. The CDR3 sequence is CASSSKDRGVETQYF. The CDR3 DNA reads TGTGCCAGCAGTTCCAAAGACAGGGGGGTCGAGACCCAGTACTTC.

J is TRBJ1-5 and V is TRBV30; TRBD1 agrees at 9 bases. Germline assignment: CDR1 GTSNPN and CDR2 SVGIG (reference sequence). V lost 1 base, J lost 4 bases, and 5 bases stayed unmatched. The CDR3 is 15 residues long. The CDR3 protein is CAWSARTGVNQPQHF. CDR3 sequence (DNA): TGTGCCTGGAGTGCCAGGACAGGGGTTAATCAGCCCCAGCATTTT. The variable domain in full, completed from reference TRBV30 and TRBJ1-5, reads SQTIHQWPATLVQPVGSPLSLECTVEGTSNPNLYWYRQAAGRGLQLLFYSVGIGQISSEVPQNLSASRPQDRQFILSSKKLLLSDSGFYLCAWSARTGVNQPQHFGDGTRLSIL.

The gene calls are TRBV7-2 and TRBJ2-7, with D possibly matching TRBD1 (6 bases). This CDR3 has 13 residues. Germline lookup yields CDR1 SGHTA and CDR2 FQGNSA. The V end lost 5 bases, the J end lost 6 bases, and 14 bases lay between the germline ends. CDR3: CASSLQGASEQYF. The DNA for the CDR3 is TGTGCCAGCAGCCTACAGGGAGCCTCCGAGCAGTACTTC.

The chain recombines TRBV5-1 with TRBJ2-7; 10 nucleotides match TRBD1. The germline V gene has CDR1 SGHRS and CDR2 YFSETQ. Trimming took 0 bases from V and 2 from J; bases not matched to a gene: 5. The CDR3 spans 16 residues. CDR3 in DNA: TGCGCCAGCAGCTTGGTCAGGGACAGGGGCGCCTACGAGCAGTACTTC. Amino acid sequence: CASSLVRDRGAYEQYF.

This sequence joins TRBV5-4 and TRBJ2-3, with D unclear. Germline CDR1 SGHNT, CDR2 YYREEE (reference sequence). V shed 2 bases and J shed 2 bases, with 9 bases lying between them. This CDR3 is 14 amino acids long. CDR3 nucleotide sequence: TGTGCCAGCAGCTTAGACTCATTCACAGATACGCAGTATTTT. Translation gives CASSLDSFTDTQYF.

V and J are TRBV11-2 and TRBJ2-2, with D tentatively TRBD1 (6 bases). The ends were cut back, 6 bases at V and 4 bases at J, with 12 bases in the middle. This CDR3 region has 14 residues. The V gene's germline CDR1 is SGHAT and CDR2 FQNNGV. CDR3 loop: CASRRQVTTGELFF. CDR3 coding DNA: TGTGCCAGCAGAAGACAGGTGACCACCGGGGAGCTGTTTTTT.